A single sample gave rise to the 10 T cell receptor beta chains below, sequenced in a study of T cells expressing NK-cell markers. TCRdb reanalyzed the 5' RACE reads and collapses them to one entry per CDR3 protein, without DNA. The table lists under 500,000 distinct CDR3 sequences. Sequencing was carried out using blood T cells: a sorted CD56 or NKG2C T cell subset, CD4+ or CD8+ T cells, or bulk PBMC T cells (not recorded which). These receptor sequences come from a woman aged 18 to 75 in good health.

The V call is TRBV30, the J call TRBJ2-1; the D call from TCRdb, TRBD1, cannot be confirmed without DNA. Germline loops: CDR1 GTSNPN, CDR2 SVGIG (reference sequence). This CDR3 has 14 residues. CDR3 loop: CAWSRAMGYNEQFF.

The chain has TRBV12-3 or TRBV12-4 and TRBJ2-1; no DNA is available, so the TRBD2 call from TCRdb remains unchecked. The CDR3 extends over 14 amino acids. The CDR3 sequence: CASSFTARGNEQFF.

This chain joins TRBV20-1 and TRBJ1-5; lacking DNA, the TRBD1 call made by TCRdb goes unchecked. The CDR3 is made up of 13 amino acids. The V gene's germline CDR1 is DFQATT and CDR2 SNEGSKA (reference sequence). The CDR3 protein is CSASAGVFQPQHF.

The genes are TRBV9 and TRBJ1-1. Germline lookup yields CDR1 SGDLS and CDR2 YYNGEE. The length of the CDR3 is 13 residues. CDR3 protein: CASSRVGNTEAFF.

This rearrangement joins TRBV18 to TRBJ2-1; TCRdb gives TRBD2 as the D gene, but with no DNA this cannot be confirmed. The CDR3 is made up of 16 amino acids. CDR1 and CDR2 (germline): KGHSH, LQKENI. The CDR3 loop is CASSPPGREVAGEQFF.

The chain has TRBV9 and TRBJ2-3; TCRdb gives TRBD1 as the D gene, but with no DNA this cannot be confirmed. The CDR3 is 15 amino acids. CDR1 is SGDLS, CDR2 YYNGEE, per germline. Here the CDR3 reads CASRPWQGEADTQYF.

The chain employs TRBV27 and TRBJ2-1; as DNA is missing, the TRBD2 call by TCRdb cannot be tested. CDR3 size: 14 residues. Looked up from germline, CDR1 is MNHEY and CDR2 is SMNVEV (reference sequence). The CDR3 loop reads CASSSQGLGNEQFF.

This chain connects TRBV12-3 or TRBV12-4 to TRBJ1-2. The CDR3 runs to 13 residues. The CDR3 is CASRLTENYGYTF.

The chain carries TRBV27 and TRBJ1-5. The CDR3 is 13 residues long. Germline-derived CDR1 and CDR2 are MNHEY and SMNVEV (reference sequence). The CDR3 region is CASSLKVNQPQHF.

The CDR3 is CASSYPGAQHEQYF. The rearrangement joins TRBV5-4 to TRBJ2-7; absent DNA, TCRdb's TRBD1 call cannot be checked. The CDR3 length is 14 residues. Germline V lookup: CDR1 SGHNT, CDR2 YYREEE (reference sequence).